The 32 T cell receptor beta chains below all came from one sample that was sequenced in a study of blood T cell repertoires in COVID-19. The method was immunoSEQ multiplex PCR; TCRdb's version includes in-frame clones alone and lacks a portion of them. The sample contains about 55,000 clones, almost 85% of which appear only once. Sequencing was done on a sample of peripheral blood. The receptor set was obtained from a human donor in a cohort sampled during active COVID-19.

This clone came up once. Here the CDR3 reads CASSLTDRGTDTQYF. CDR3 nucleotides: TGTGCCAGCAGCTTAACGGACAGGGGGACAGATACGCAGTATTTT. V gene TRBV7-3 combines with J gene TRBJ2-3; 10 bases map to TRBD1. This CDR3 spans 15 amino acids. V gave up 0 bases and J gave up 3 bases; unmatched junction bases: 0. Germline V gives CDR1 SGHTA, CDR2 FQGTGA. Supplemented by reference TRBV7-3 and TRBJ2-3, the full variable domain reads GAGVSQTPSNKVTEKGKYVELRCDPISGHTALYWYRQSLGQGPEFLIYFQGTGAADDSGLPNDRFFAVRPEGSVSTLKIQRTERGDSAVYLCASSLTDRGTDTQYFGPGTRLTVL.

The chain is built from TRBV19 and TRBJ2-3, with 8 bases matching TRBD1. The trim removed 5 bases at V and 2 bases at J, leaving 3 bases unmatched. Germline values: CDR1 LNHDA, CDR2 SQIVND (reference sequence). This CDR3 is built from 14 residues. The CDR3 sequence is CASSSQGDTDTQYF. Written as DNA, the CDR3 is TGTGCCAGTAGTTCACAGGGGGACACAGATACGCAGTATTTT.

This chain connects TRBV7-3 to TRBJ1-1; maybe TRBD1 (5 bases). From germline, CDR1 is SGHTA and CDR2 FQGTGA. This CDR3 contains 15 residues. V shed 5 bases and J shed 1 base, with 14 bases lying between them. CDR3 DNA: TGTGCCAGCAGCCTAAAAACAGGAGAGAACACTGAAGCTTTCTTT. Its translation is CASSLKTGENTEAFF. Supplemented by reference TRBV7-3 and TRBJ1-1, the full variable domain reads GAGVSQTPSNKVTEKGKYVELRCDPISGHTALYWYRQSLGQGPEFLIYFQGTGAADDSGLPNDRFFAVRPEGSVSTLKIQRTERGDSAVYLCASSLKTGENTEAFFGQGTRLTVV.

This clone is a singleton in its sample. The chain carries TRBV4-3 and TRBJ2-2, with TRBD1 as a possible D gene (5 bases). V was pared by 1 base and J by 0 bases, with 12 bases between. The length of the CDR3 is 17 residues. Germline-derived CDR1 and CDR2 are LGHNA and YSLEER. The CDR3 region is CASSQASAGPNTGELFF. CDR3 nucleotide sequence: TGCGCCAGCAGCCAAGCATCAGCAGGGCCGAACACCGGGGAGCTGTTTTTT.

This sequence joins TRBV7-9 and TRBJ1-6; TRBD1 is a possible D gene (6 bases). Trimming removed 3 bases at V and 9 bases at J, with 15 bases between. The germline gives CDR1 SEHNR, CDR2 FQNEAQ (reference sequence). CDR3 length equals 15 residues. The CDR3 protein is CASSLGHPVTSPLHF. The CDR3, as DNA: TGTGCCAGCAGCTTGGGACATCCGGTGACTTCACCCCTCCACTTT.

The chain carries TRBV5-1 and TRBJ1-1; 10 bases are a match to TRBD1. CDR1 and CDR2 (germline): SGHRS, YFSETQ. The length of the CDR3 is 15 residues. J was trimmed by 1 base and V by 4 bases; bases with no gene match: 4. DNA for the CDR3: TGCGCCAGCAGCCCACGACAGGGGGCGAACACTGAAGCTTTCTTT. It yields the protein CASSPRQGANTEAFF.

This clone was seen only once. As DNA, the CDR3 is TGTGCCAGCAGTTTAGTAGCGAGGAGCCCTAGCACAGATACGCAGTATTTT. Residues: CASSLVARSPSTDTQYF. V is TRBV28 and J is TRBJ2-3; a possible D gene is TRBD2 (5 bases). Germline loops: CDR1 MDHEN, CDR2 SYDVKM. V lost 2 bases to trimming and J lost 0 bases, with 15 bases between them. The CDR3 covers 17 residues.

This chain links TRBV7-3 with TRBJ2-3; TRBD2 matches at 10 bases. V was clipped by 1 base and J by 8 bases; unmatched bases: 6. The germline CDR1 and CDR2 sequences are SGHTA and FQGTGA. The length of the CDR3 is 15 residues. CDR3 DNA sequence: TGTGCCAGCAGCTTAAGTAGCGGGAGGAGTGGTACGCAGTATTTT. Amino acids: CASSLSSGRSGTQYF.

This sequence joins TRBV7-3 and TRBJ2-2; tentative D call: TRBD1 (6 bases). Germline loops: CDR1 SGHTA, CDR2 FQGTGA. The CDR3 spans 13 residues. Trimming shortened V by 2 bases and J by 6 bases, and 7 bases separated the two germline ends. CDR3 bases: TGTGCCAGCAGCTTAGAGGGGGCCGGGGAGCTGTTTTTT. It translates to CASSLEGAGELFF.

The J gene is TRBJ1-2, the V gene TRBV28, with 7 bases lining up with TRBD1. CDR1 and CDR2 (germline): MDHEN, SYDVKM. CDR3 length: 17 residues. J lost 4 bases, V lost 7 bases, and 18 bases had no gene match. The CDR3 spells CASNLGQGVSTLYGYTF. Here the CDR3 DNA reads TGTGCCAGCAATCTGGGGCAGGGGGTTTCAACTCTCTATGGCTACACCTTC.

J is TRBJ1-5 and V is TRBV6-5, with 10 bases that match TRBD1. The junction had 3 bases not matched to a gene; V was cut back by 6 bases and J by 1 base. The germline V gene has CDR1 MNHEY and CDR2 SVGAGI. The CDR3 sequence is 15 residues long. CDR3 nucleotides: TGTGCCAGCAGACGACAGGGGGCGAGCAATCAGCCCCAGCATTTT. This encodes CASRRQGASNQPQHF.

This clone is a singleton in its sample. This CDR3 reads CASSLELDSATPLHF. CDR3 nucleotides: TGTGCCAGCAGCTTAGAGTTAGACTCCGCCACACCCCTCCACTTT. The chain employs TRBV7-2 and TRBJ1-6; D remains ambiguous. Germline V gives CDR1 SGHTA, CDR2 FQGNSA. With 1 base removed from V and 11 bases from J, the gap between germline ends came to 15 bases. There are 15 residues in the CDR3. Full variable domain (missing parts from reference TRBV7-2 and TRBJ1-6): GAGVSQSPSNKVTEKGKDVELRCDPISGHTALYWYRQSLGQGLEFLIYFQGNSAPDKSGLPSDRFSAERTGGSVSTLTIQRTQQEDSAVYLCASSLELDSATPLHFGNGTRLTVT.

The rearrangement links TRBV6-5 to TRBJ2-7, with 8 positions matching TRBD1. V trimming: 4 bases; J trimming: 0 bases; junction bases outside the gene matches: 8. Germline CDR1 is MNHEY and CDR2 is SVGAGI. CDR3 length: 16 amino acids. CDR3 bases: TGTGCCAGCAGTTCGCCGGGACAGGTCAACTCCTACGAGCAGTACTTC. Its translation: CASSSPGQVNSYEQYF.

V gene TRBV28 combines with J gene TRBJ2-6; tentative D call: TRBD1 (5 bases). CDR1 is MDHEN and CDR2 is SYDVKM in the germline V gene. The V end lost 2 bases, the J end lost 0 bases, and 11 bases lay between the germline ends. The length of the CDR3 is 17 residues. CDR3 DNA: TGTGCCAGCAGTTTACAGGGTTTGATCTCTGGGGCCAACGTCCTGACTTTC. It yields the protein CASSLQGLISGANVLTF.

The chain joins TRBV18 to TRBJ2-7; possibly TRBD2 for D (6 bases). The germline V gene has CDR1 KGHSH and CDR2 LQKENI. V was pared by 4 bases and J by 7 bases, with 17 bases between. The CDR3 consists of 14 residues. CDR3 protein: CASSQGMDYEEQYF. CDR3 nucleotides: TGTGCCAGCTCACAGGGTATGGACTACGAGGAGCAGTACTTC.

This clone was found once. This rearrangement joins TRBV27 to TRBJ2-7, with TRBD2 matching 10 bases. The junction had 17 bases not matched to a gene; V was cut back by 4 bases and J by 8 bases. The CDR3 extends over 17 amino acids. Germline CDR1 MNHEY, CDR2 SMNVEV (reference sequence). CDR3 nucleotides: TGTGCCAGCAGTTCGGCCGTCCTAGCGGGAGATCCCCATAAGCAGTACTTC. Translation gives CASSSAVLAGDPHKQYF.

CDR3 protein: CASSQDEGRLDTEAFF. DNA of the CDR3: TGTGCCAGCAGCCAAGATGAGGGCAGGTTGGACACTGAAGCTTTCTTT. This chain uses TRBV4-2 with TRBJ1-1, with D uncertain. Germline V gene data show CDR1 as LGHNA and CDR2 as YNFKEQ. This CDR3 has 16 amino acids. Trimming stripped 0 bases from V and 3 bases from J, with 14 bases between.

The chain joins TRBV18 to TRBJ1-1, with TRBD1 matching 9 bases. The CDR3 contains 14 residues. CDR1 is KGHSH and CDR2 is LQKENI in the germline V gene. The V gene end was trimmed by 6 bases and the J gene end by 8 bases; junction bases not matched to a gene: 10. In nucleotides, the CDR3 is TGTGCCAGCTCCCCCGACAGGGGGTCGAAAGAAGCTTTCTTT. Protein product: CASSPDRGSKEAFF.

The rearrangement uses TRBV5-1 and TRBJ2-7, with a possible D match to TRBD1 (5 bases). This CDR3 spans 13 amino acids. The germline gives CDR1 SGHRS, CDR2 YFSETQ. Trimming shortened V by 3 bases and J by 3 bases, and 10 bases separated the two germline ends. CDR3 loop: CASSSPQGYEQYF. The CDR3 DNA is TGCGCCAGCAGCTCACCCCAGGGCTACGAGCAGTACTTC.

This chain connects TRBV4-3 to TRBJ1-1; 7 bases align to TRBD1. The CDR3 has 13 residues. Losses at the gene ends were 0 bases for V and 10 bases for J; bases not matched to a gene: 5. In germline, CDR1 is LGHNA, CDR2 YSLEER. The DNA of the CDR3 is TGCGCCAGCAGCCAAGACTTCCGGACAGGAGCTTTCTTT. Its protein is CASSQDFRTGAFF.

This sequence joins TRBV10-3 and TRBJ1-1; D might be TRBD1 (5 bases). The germline V gene has CDR1 ENHRY and CDR2 SYGVKD. The CDR3 extends over 13 amino acids. Trimming took 3 bases from V and 7 from J, leaving 12 bases between them. CDR3 coding DNA: TGTGCCATCAGTGATTCGGGGGTAGATGAAGCTTTCTTT. Translating gives CAISDSGVDEAFF.

The rearrangement uses TRBV7-2 and TRBJ2-5, with D maybe TRBD2 (7 bases). This CDR3 has 14 residues. Trimming left V 3 bases short and J 5 bases short, with 13 bases between. The V gene's germline CDR1 is SGHTA and CDR2 FQGNSA. The CDR3 bases are TGTGCCAGCAGCTTTCCAGGGGAGGGGGAGACCCAGTACTTC. Protein: CASSFPGEGETQYF.

This sequence joins TRBV5-6 and TRBJ2-2, with D possibly TRBD1 on 6 matching bases. This CDR3 contains 15 residues. Trimming removed 5 bases at V and 2 bases at J, with 13 bases between. The germline V gene encodes CDR1 SGHDT and CDR2 YYEEEE. CDR3 residues: CASRFDRRNTGELFF. CDR3 nucleotides: TGTGCCAGCAGGTTCGACAGGCGAAACACCGGGGAGCTGTTTTTT.

The rearrangement links TRBV24-1 to TRBJ2-7; 9 bases are a match to TRBD1. Germline trimming cut 3 bases from V and 6 bases from J; bases unmatched to any gene: 8. Looked up from germline, CDR1 is KGHDR and CDR2 is SFDVKD. The CDR3 consists of 15 residues. The CDR3 sequence is CATSDPRTGVFEQYF. The CDR3 bases are TGTGCCACCAGTGATCCCCGGACAGGGGTATTCGAGCAGTACTTC.

V and J are TRBV27 and TRBJ1-6, with a weak D call TRBD1 (6 bases). This CDR3 is 15 amino acids long. V lost 2 bases and J 9 bases, leaving 14 bases between the germline ends. Germline V gene sequence: CDR1 MNHEY, CDR2 SMNVEV (reference sequence). The CDR3 DNA sequence: TGTGCCAGCAGTTTAATGGTACAGGGTCTTTCACCCCTCCACTTT. It yields the protein CASSLMVQGLSPLHF.

This chain joins TRBV7-2 and TRBJ2-2; 13 nucleotides match TRBD2. The CDR3 length is 19 residues. CDR1 and CDR2 (germline): SGHTA, FQGNSA. The V segment lost 1 base and the J segment 0 bases; nucleotides outside the gene matches: 5. The CDR3 reads CASSLGTSGRGANTGELFF. In DNA form, the CDR3 reads TGTGCCAGCAGCTTAGGAACTAGCGGGAGGGGAGCGAACACCGGGGAGCTGTTTTTT.

The sample holds one count of this clone. The genes are TRBV12-3 or TRBV12-4 and TRBJ1-5; 8 bases are a match to TRBD1. CDR3 length: 13 amino acids. Germline trimming cut 5 bases from V and 12 bases from J; bases unmatched to any gene: 9. The CDR3 region is CASSNADRGRQHF. The CDR3 DNA sequence: TGTGCCAGCAGTAACGCCGACAGGGGACGCCAGCATTTT.

V and J are TRBV3-1 (or the pseudogene TRBV3-2) and TRBJ1-1; D is possibly TRBD1 (5 bases). Germline V gene lookup returns CDR1 LGHDT and CDR2 YNNKEL (reference sequence). CDR3 length equals 14 residues. V was shortened by 4 bases and J by 5 bases, with 14 bases between the two germline ends. The CDR3 bases are TGTGCCAGCAGCCGACCTCTTGCAGGGACTGAAGCTTTCTTT. This sequence encodes CASSRPLAGTEAFF.

This chain connects TRBV6-5 to TRBJ2-7; 7 nucleotides agree with TRBD1. The CDR3 is 16 amino acids. V lost 2 bases to trimming and J lost 3 bases; unmatched junction nucleotides: 10. The germline V gene has CDR1 MNHEY and CDR2 SVGAGI. The CDR3 spells CASSYPRRQGLYEQYF. The CDR3 DNA sequence: TGTGCCAGCAGTTACCCACGCCGACAGGGTCTCTACGAGCAGTACTTC.

The chain recombines TRBV27 with TRBJ2-3; 7 nucleotides match TRBD2. The CDR3 is 15 amino acids. Looked up from germline, CDR1 is MNHEY and CDR2 is SMNVEV (reference sequence). J was trimmed by 4 bases and V by 5 bases; bases with no gene match: 9. CDR3 sequence: CASSPGGGGADTQYF. DNA for the CDR3: TGTGCCAGCAGTCCAGGTGGCGGGGGAGCAGATACGCAGTATTTT.

The chain uses TRBV20-1 and TRBJ1-2, with TRBD1 identical over 7 bases. The ends lost 4 bases at V and 8 bases at J; junction bases unmatched: 4. This CDR3 comprises 11 residues. CDR1 and CDR2 from the germline V gene are DFQATT and SNEGSKA (reference sequence). The CDR3 coding sequence is TGCAGTGCTATGTGGACAGGCGGCTACACCTTC. This sequence encodes CSAMWTGGYTF.

The genes are TRBV5-1 and TRBJ2-7; D perhaps matches TRBD2 (5 bases). Germline CDR1 and CDR2: SGHRS and YFSETQ. The CDR3 has 14 residues. V lost 2 bases and J 0 bases, leaving 9 bases between the germline ends. CDR3 sequence reads: CASSLGGPSYEQYF. The CDR3 nucleotides read TGCGCCAGCAGCTTAGGAGGTCCCTCCTACGAGCAGTACTTC. The variable domain in full, completed from reference TRBV5-1 and TRBJ2-7, reads KAGVTQTPRYLIKTRGQQVTLSCSPISGHRSVSWYQQTPGQGLQFLFEYFSETQRNKGNFPGRFSGRQFSNSRSEMNVSTLELGDSALYLCASSLGGPSYEQYFGPGTRLTVT.